This is a list of T cell receptor beta chains from one sample in a study of shared clonotypes between healthy human individuals. Assay: immunoSEQ multiplex PCR; the TCRdb copy retains only in-frame clones and omits some. The table includes about 2 million clones, roughly 94% detected once. The material sequenced was naive CD8+ T cells sorted from blood. Receptor source: a man younger than 35 in good health. The CDR3 runs from the conserved cysteine through the conserved F or W. The order of the fields is D gene, J gene, clone size, V gene, CDR3 DNA, CDR3 protein. A D gene is named only where the DNA matches it firmly. The size of a clone is reported for some rows only, either as once, few or many, or as a class for expanded clones.

>TRBD2|TRBJ2-3|NA|TRBV6-6
TGTGCCACTAAAAGACTAGCGGGAGCCCGGGATACGCAGTATTTT
CATKRLAGARDTQYF
>NA|TRBJ2-5|NA|TRBV18
TGTGCCAGCTCACCAGAGGACTGGGAGACCCAGTACTTC
CASSPEDWETQYF
>NA|TRBJ2-7|NA|TRBV2
TGTGCCAGCAGTGAGTGGGTATCGGTCGAGCAGTACTTC
CASSEWVSVEQYF
>NA|TRBJ1-4|NA|TRBV5-6
TGTGCCAGCAGCTCATCGACAGCCTTAATGGTTAAACTGTTTTTT
CASSSSTALMVKLFF
>TRBD1|TRBJ2-7|NA|TRBV6-5
TGTGCCAGCAGTTACGGGGACAGCACCTACGAGCAGTACTTC
CASSYGDSTYEQYF
>TRBD1|TRBJ1-5|once|TRBV6-5
TGTGCCAGCAGTCCGACAGGGTCGGGCAATCAGCCCCAGCATTTT
CASSPTGSGNQPQHF
>TRBD2|TRBJ2-1|NA|TRBV6-5
TGTGCCAGCAGCCCGGGAGGTCGGGGGGGTGAGCAGTTCTTC
CASSPGGRGGEQFF
>TRBD2|TRBJ2-7|NA|TRBV11-2
TGTGCCAGCAGCTTAGTGGGCTTAGCGGGAACCACCTACGAGCAGTACTTC
CASSLVGLAGTTYEQYF
>TRBD2|TRBJ2-7|once|TRBV27
TGTGCCAGCAGTCCGCCCGGGGGGACCTACGAGCAGTACTTC
CASSPPGGTYEQYF
>NA|TRBJ2-7|NA|TRBV6-1
TGTGCCAGCGGAACTTTTAAGGGGGGGCTGGGCGAGCAGTACTTC
CASGTFKGGLGEQYF
>NA|TRBJ2-7|once|TRBV7-9
TGTGCCAGCAGCCCGCCCCTCAGGGGCCCTTCCCTTCGGGAGCAGTACTTC
CASSPPLRGPSLREQYF
>NA|TRBJ1-1|NA|TRBV19
TGTGCCAGTAGAGAAAGGACAGACATGAACACTGAAGCTTTCTTT
CASRERTDMNTEAFF
>TRBD1|TRBJ2-7|NA|TRBV27
TGTGCCAGCGGGACCACCGGGACAGGGAACAGGGAGCAGTACTTC
CASGTTGTGNREQYF
>NA|TRBJ1-1|NA|TRBV28
TGTGCCAGCAGCCATACTCTAAGCACTGAAGCTTTCTTT
CASSHTLSTEAFF
>TRBD1|TRBJ1-2|once|TRBV9
TGTGCCAGCAGCGTTCACAGGGGTGGCTACACCTTC
CASSVHRGGYTF
>NA|TRBJ2-5|once|TRBV5-6
TGTGCCAGCAGCTTGGGACAGATCCAAGAGACCCAGTACTTC
CASSLGQIQETQYF
>TRBD1|TRBJ1-4|NA|TRBV7-9
TGTGCCAGCAGCAAAGGGACAGTGCTTAATGAAAAACTGTTTTTT
CASSKGTVLNEKLFF
>NA|TRBJ1-4|NA|TRBV6-1
TGTGCCAGCAGTGAAGTAGCGACTTTTCTTGCAACTAATGAAAAACTGTTTTTT
CASSEVATFLATNEKLFF
>NA|TRBJ1-5|NA|TRBV27
TGTGCCAGCAGGTCTGGAGGAAGCAATCAGCCCCAGCATTTT
CASRSGGSNQPQHF
>NA|TRBJ2-1|NA|TRBV2
TGTGCCAGCAGTGCGGCGGGGTACTACAATGAGCAGTTCTTC
CASSAAGYYNEQFF
>TRBD1|TRBJ2-1|NA|TRBV5-8
TGTGCCAGCAGCTCCTTGACAGGGGACCCCATCTCCTACAATGAGCAGTTCTTC
CASSSLTGDPISYNEQFF
>NA|TRBJ1-3|NA|TRBV15
TGTGCCACCGATGAGGGGGAGGGCCACGGAAACACCATATATTTT
CATDEGEGHGNTIYF
>NA|TRBJ1-3|NA|TRBV11-2
TGTGCCAGCAGCTTGGGACCTCAGAGCTCTGGAAACACCATATATTTT
CASSLGPQSSGNTIYF
>NA|TRBJ2-2|few|TRBV5-4
TGTGCCAGCAGCCGTACAGGGTCCGGGGAGCTGTTTTTT
CASSRTGSGELFF
>NA|TRBJ1-1|NA|TRBV6-5
TGTGCCAGCAGAGAGGCCTATTTGGGCACTGAAGCTTTCTTT
CASREAYLGTEAFF
>NA|TRBJ2-1|NA|TRBV5-4
TGTGCCAGCAGCTTGGACCCCGCAGACGTAGAGCAGTTCTTC
CASSLDPADVEQFF
>TRBD2|TRBJ2-3|NA|TRBV13
TGTGCCAGCAGCCCGAGGGGGCTAGCGGGAATAAGCACAGATACGCAGTATTTT
CASSPRGLAGISTDTQYF
>NA|TRBJ2-1|NA|TRBV7-6
TGTGCCAGCAGCTTAAGAGCCGACCCCTACAATGAGCAGTTCTTC
CASSLRADPYNEQFF
>TRBD1|TRBJ1-2|NA|TRBV6-5
TGTGCCAGCAGTTACTCTGGGACAGGCATCTATGGCTACACCTTC
CASSYSGTGIYGYTF
>NA|TRBJ2-1|NA|TRBV20-1
TGCAGTGCTAGAAACAATGAGCAGTTCTTC
CSARNNEQFF
>TRBD2|TRBJ2-1|NA|TRBV13
TGTGCCAGCAGCTTAGGAGGCTCCCTAGCGGTGCAGTTCTTC
CASSLGGSLAVQFF
>NA|TRBJ2-5|NA|TRBV5-1
TGCGCCAGCAGCTTGGGAGGGCCGAGGGAAGAGACCCAGTACTTC
CASSLGGPREETQYF
>TRBD2|TRBJ2-7|NA|TRBV28
TGTGCCAGCAGCCTGAGCGGGGGCTCCTACGAGCAGTACTTC
CASSLSGGSYEQYF
>TRBD1|TRBJ2-1|NA|TRBV19
TGTGCCAGTAGTATCTGGACAGGGGAGTACAATGAGCAGTTCTTC
CASSIWTGEYNEQFF
>TRBD2|TRBJ2-1|NA|TRBV4-1
TGCGCCAGCAGCCAGGATCGGGAGGGCTCCTACAATGAGCAGTTCTTC
CASSQDREGSYNEQFF
>TRBD1|TRBJ1-5|NA|TRBV18
TGTGCCAGCTCACCTCAAGGGACAGGTTCGTATCAGCCCCAGCATTTT
CASSPQGTGSYQPQHF
>TRBD1|TRBJ2-1|NA|TRBV10-2
TGCGCCAGCCGAGCTGGGACAGGCTACAATGAGCAGTTCTTC
CASRAGTGYNEQFF
>NA|TRBJ1-6|NA|TRBV11-2
TGTGCCAGCAGCCTCGGACGGTTTAGCTCCTATAATTCACCCCTCCACTTT
CASSLGRFSSYNSPLHF
>TRBD2|TRBJ2-1|NA|TRBV27
TGTGCCAGCAGGAGTAGCGGGAACAATGAGCAGTTCTTC
CASRSSGNNEQFF
>NA|TRBJ2-5|NA|TRBV30
TGTGCCTGGAGGGCGTGGGGCTGGGAGACCCAGTACTTC
CAWRAWGWETQYF
>NA|TRBJ2-2|once|TRBV21-1
TGTGCCAGCAGCAAAAATGTCTTGGGACAGGGAAACACCGGGGAGCTGTTTTTT
CASSKNVLGQGNTGELFF
>NA|TRBJ2-1|NA|TRBV7-9
TGTGCCAGCAGCTCCCCGCAGGGCTTTGAGCAGTTCTTC
CASSSPQGFEQFF
>NA|TRBJ1-2|few|TRBV7-9
TGTGCCAGCGCTATGGGGCCACTCGGCTACACCTTC
CASAMGPLGYTF
>NA|TRBJ2-2|NA|TRBV9
TGTGCCAGCAGCGTAGAACCAGGGGGGGACACCGGGGAGCTGTTTTTT
CASSVEPGGDTGELFF
>NA|TRBJ2-6|NA|TRBV13
TGTGCCAGCAGCTTCGGTGGTAGCTCTGGGGCCAACGTCCTGACTTTC
CASSFGGSSGANVLTF
>NA|TRBJ2-7|NA|TRBV4-1
TGCGCCAGCAGCCAAGACAGGGATAGGGCTTCCTACGAGCAGTACTTC
CASSQDRDRASYEQYF
>NA|TRBJ2-1|NA|TRBV4-1
TGCGCCAGCAGCCAAGTTGAGGGGAACAATGAGCAGTTCTTC
CASSQVEGNNEQFF
>NA|TRBJ2-2|NA|TRBV11-2
TGTGCCAGCAGCTTTGTCCAGGCCGGGGAGCTGTTTTTT
CASSFVQAGELFF
>NA|TRBJ1-6|NA|TRBV30
TGTGCCTGGGAGGGCACCTATAATTCACCCCTCCACTTT
CAWEGTYNSPLHF
>NA|TRBJ1-5|NA|TRBV9
TGTGCCAGCAGCGTAGGCCAGGGCCGGGATCAGCCCCAGCATTTT
CASSVGQGRDQPQHF
>TRBD1|TRBJ2-5|once|TRBV28
TGTGCCAGCACCCAGGGGGCGTCTTCCTGGGAGACCCAGTACTTC
CASTQGASSWETQYF
>NA|TRBJ1-2|NA|TRBV7-8
TGTGCCAGCAGCTCTGGTATCTCGCAGGGGACTTATGGCTACACCTTC
CASSSGISQGTYGYTF
>TRBD1|TRBJ2-7|NA|TRBV4-1
TGCGCCAGCAGCCAAGCGACAGGGGCCTCCTACGAGCAGTACTTC
CASSQATGASYEQYF
>TRBD2|TRBJ2-5|NA|TRBV11-2
TGTGCCAGCAGCTTAGGGACTAGCGGGAGCCGAGAGACCCAGTACTTC
CASSLGTSGSRETQYF
>NA|TRBJ1-3|NA|TRBV9
TGTGCCAGCAGCCGGGACGGAAACTCTGGAAACACCATATATTTT
CASSRDGNSGNTIYF
>TRBD2|TRBJ2-7|NA|TRBV7-8
TGTGCCAGCAGCGGCACTAGCGGGAGCTCCTACGAGCAGTACTTC
CASSGTSGSSYEQYF
>NA|TRBJ2-7|NA|TRBV15
TGTGCCACCAGCGCATACCCCGGGACCTCTCCCTACGAGCAGTACTTC
CATSAYPGTSPYEQYF
>NA|TRBJ2-1|NA|TRBV27
TGTGCCAGCAGCGAGCGGGCCTTTGTGGAGCAGTTCTTC
CASSERAFVEQFF
>NA|TRBJ2-3|once|TRBV2
TGTGCCAGCACCCGAAACGCCGGGTCAAGGGATACGCAGTATTTT
CASTRNAGSRDTQYF